The entry below describes one T cell receptor (beta chain). This entry comes from a study of control samples from healthy donors and cancer patients. Germline V gene data show CDR1 as MNHEY and CDR2 as SVGAGI. Trimming shortened V by 6 bases and J by 7 bases, and 19 bases separated the two germline ends. This CDR3 is built from 15 residues. Sequencing was performed with immunoSEQ multiplex PCR; in TCRdb, only in-frame clones are kept and a portion is missing. The sample lists 170,000 or so clones, 85% to 95% occurring once. The gene calls are TRBV6-5 and TRBJ1-5, with D possibly TRBD1 on 5 matching bases. The TCR originated in a young man in good health. The material sequenced was blood. The CDR3 here is CASSRKQVSRQPQHF. The CDR3 nucleotides are TGTGCCAGCAGCCGAAAACAGGTTTCACGGCAGCCCCAGCATTTT.